This T cell receptor (beta chain) was recovered during a study of blood T cell repertoires in COVID-19 (dated by TCRdb to the early 2020s). Looking at the study overall: Samples from collaborators originated in the United States, Italy and Spain and spanned both the acute and convalescent phases of COVID-19. The samples were drawn from two sources: the first 160 participants of the ongoing ImmuneRACE study, and approximately 1,300 subjects contributed by 6 global collaborators. The dataset comprised deeply sampled blood TCRbeta repertoires from subjects exposed to, actively infected with, or recovered from COVID-19. The repertoires were released in a freely available public database meant as a resource for research on the immune response to SARS-CoV-2. The sample metadata nearly always contained a de-identified subject ID, COVID-19 status, age in years and sex. Where HLA class I and class II types were available, the types were taken from metadata supplied by the sample provider, not from assay-based typing. The material from the prospective study consisted of cDNA or gDNA derived from T cells, B-cell-depleted T cells, or PBMCs. Overall study outcomes, separate from this receptor: The amount of clinical and demographic metadata varied by source and participant and was provided uncurated.

For this clone: This clone's antigen is unknown. There are no base qualities to consult, and no much larger clone falls within one base.

From a lookup of the germline V gene, CDR1 and CDR2 are SGHVS and FQNEAQ. At the junction V is shortened by 2 bases and J by 8 bases; bases outside the gene matches: 14. From its cysteine to its phenylalanine, the CDR3 spans 19 amino acids. The only DNA kept is the CDR3, 57 bases in frame from the first base. Another Seattle source contributed samples from volunteer blood donors who had recovered from COVID-19. Collaborating institutions collected whole blood in K2EDTA tubes following their own protocols. Collaborator samples were shipped for TCRbeta analysis as frozen whole blood, isolated PBMCs, or DNA extracted from either sample type. TCRbeta CDR3 regions were amplified from genomic DNA using the immunoSEQ Assay, a bias-controlled multiplex PCR. In the authors' own workflow: Within the assay, amplification of reference gene primers was used to estimate how many nucleated cells each sample contained. Sequence reads were collapsed and filtered to measure the absolute abundance of every unique TCRbeta CDR3 rearrangement. For each sample, productive Simpson clonality was calculated by taking the square root of Simpson's diversity index across productive rearrangements. TCRdb limited this immuneACCESS table to in-frame rearrangements with V and J called. A share of clones is missing; checked studies link under half to unresolved V genes, and the rest is unexplained. D and trimming were read from the DNA, whereas the V and J calls and clone size are those reported in that table. The table for this sample lists 250,000 to 350,000 clones; approximately 88% of them were counted only once. The biggest ten clones account for 0.94% of the sample.

The sequencing sample was made of peripheral blood. The rearrangement joined TRBV7-8 to TRBJ2-1, with 14 bases aligning to TRBD2. The receptor comes from a woman in her 40s who had recovered from COVID-19. The CDR3 in this case is CASSLWATPGTSGRDEQFF. The nucleotide sequence reads as follows: TGTGCCAGCAGCTTATGGGCCACACCCGGGACTAGCGGGAGAGATGAGCAGTTCTTC.